This TCR beta chain came from a study of shared clonotypes between healthy human individuals. Germline V gene sequence: CDR1 SGHDT, CDR2 YYEEEE. CDR3 length: 16 residues. The junction had 2 bases not matched to a gene; V was cut back by 0 bases and J by 0 bases. Study-level findings and limits: Among donors, sharing of clonotypes was expected to be affected by sequencing depth.

The run depth of the assay was deep. TCRdb's copy holds only in-frame clones and misses some; the assay was immunoSEQ multiplex PCR. The sample carries 2 million to 2.5 million clones, about 90% recorded once. Comment on this clone: The antigen is not known.

The receptor was isolated from a man younger than 35 in good health. Some clones in this sample may be carry-over from other donors' samples. The chain is built from TRBV5-6 and TRBJ2-7; TRBD2 agrees at 11 bases. The specimen was naive CD4+ T cells from PBMCs. Documented subset: CD45RA+ positively selected. The CDR3 loop is CASSLVGLAGSYEQYF. The CDR3 region has the DNA TGTGCCAGCAGCTTGGTAGGACTAGCGGGCTCCTACGAGCAGTACTTC.